These 15 T cell receptor beta chains were all obtained from the same sample, sequenced in a study of CXCR4 blockade with PD-1 therapy in pancreatic cancer. Profiled with immunoSEQ multiplex PCR; TCRdb holds only in-frame clones, not every one. Of 15,000 or so clones in the sample, around 72% were seen once. Specimen: tumor tissue. Receptor source: a human donor with pancreatic ductal adenocarcinoma.

Only one count was recorded for this clone. The V call is TRBV28, the J call TRBJ2-1; the D is unclear. Germline CDR1 reads MDHEN; CDR2 reads SYDVKM. V was clipped by 7 bases and J by 7 bases, with 20 bases between them. CDR3 length: 15 residues. The CDR3 DNA reads as TGTGCCAGCACCGTAGGGCCCCTAAGCGAAAATGAGCAGTTCTTC. Encoded protein: CASTVGPLSENEQFF.

This chain connects TRBV19 to TRBJ2-2; 8 nucleotides agree with TRBD1. Looked up from germline, CDR1 is LNHDA and CDR2 is SQIVND (reference sequence). The ends lost 7 bases at V and 4 bases at J; junction bases unmatched: 5. The CDR3 has 14 residues. The chain's CDR3 is CASTITGGTGELFF. In DNA form, the CDR3 reads TGTGCCAGTACTATCACAGGGGGCACCGGGGAGCTGTTTTTT.

This rearrangement joins TRBV18 to TRBJ2-2; D call uncertain. CDR3 length: 15 residues. V gave up 9 bases and J gave up 0 bases, with 14 bases separating them. Germline CDR1 is KGHSH and CDR2 is LQKENI. The CDR3 here is CASRLGPANTGELFF. DNA for the CDR3: TGTGCCAGTCGACTTGGGCCTGCGAACACCGGGGAGCTGTTTTTT.

The J gene is TRBJ2-7, the V gene TRBV5-1; D gene unclear. Germline V CDR1 and CDR2: SGHRS, YFSETQ. The CDR3 totals 16 residues. Trimming left V 0 bases short and J 3 bases short, with 16 bases between. CDR3 region: CASSLAPGSPLYEQYF. CDR3 nucleotide sequence: TGCGCCAGCAGCTTGGCACCGGGTAGCCCACTCTACGAGCAGTACTTC. The entire variable domain, with the rest obtained from reference TRBV5-1 and TRBJ2-7, is as follows: KAGVTQTPRYLIKTRGQQVTLSCSPISGHRSVSWYQQTPGQGLQFLFEYFSETQRNKGNFPGRFSGRQFSNSRSEMNVSTLELGDSALYLCASSLAPGSPLYEQYFGPGTRLTVT.

The rearrangement links TRBV29-1 to TRBJ2-3; TRBD2 aligns across 11 bases. Germline V gives CDR1 SQVTM, CDR2 ANQGSEA. V gave up 4 bases and J gave up 6 bases; unmatched junction bases: 6. The CDR3 covers 14 residues. The CDR3 reads CSVATSGSGDTQYF. The CDR3 coding sequence is TGCAGCGTTGCTACTAGCGGGAGTGGGGATACGCAGTATTTT.

This clone ranks as medium-sized (0.01 to 0.1%). V gene TRBV14 combines with J gene TRBJ1-5; no firm D call. The CDR3 contains 13 residues. The germline CDR1 and CDR2 sequences are SGHDN and FVKESK. Trimming removed 0 bases from V and 7 bases from J, with 7 bases in between. DNA for the CDR3: TGTGCCAGCAGCCAAGAGGTCTGGCAGCCCCAGCATTTT. Its protein is CASSQEVWQPQHF. Full variable domain (remainder filled in from reference TRBV14 and TRBJ1-5): EAGVTQFPSHSVIEKGQTVTLRCDPISGHDNLYWYRRVMGKEIKFLLHFVKESKQDESGMPNNRFLAERTGGTYSTLKVQPAELEDSGVYFCASSQEVWQPQHFGDGTRLSIL.

This clone was found a few times. The chain links TRBV19 to TRBJ1-2; 9 bases are shared with TRBD1. The CDR3 has 15 residues. With V trimmed by 7 bases and J by 2 bases, 8 bases remained unmatched. Germline CDR1 reads LNHDA; CDR2 reads SQIVND (reference sequence). CDR3: CASNMDRGPNYGYTF. In nucleotides, the CDR3 is TGTGCCAGTAACATGGACAGGGGACCAAACTATGGCTACACCTTC.

The chain joins TRBV28 to TRBJ2-3; TRBD1 aligns across 7 bases. The germline V gene encodes CDR1 MDHEN and CDR2 SYDVKM. Trimming removed 6 bases from V and 2 bases from J; junction bases left unmatched: 5. The length of the CDR3 is 14 residues. CDR3: CASSRDSFTDTQYF. The CDR3, as DNA: TGTGCCAGCAGCCGGGACAGCTTCACAGATACGCAGTATTTT.

The gene calls are TRBV18 and TRBJ2-2; D not resolved. Trimming removed 3 bases from V and 6 bases from J, with 8 bases in between. CDR1 is KGHSH and CDR2 is LQKENI in the germline V gene. CDR3 length equals 13 residues. In DNA, the CDR3 is TGTGCCAGCTCACCCAAGATGGCCGGGGAGCTGTTTTTT. It codes for CASSPKMAGELFF.

The CDR3 region is CASSLKLQGTEAFF. CDR3 DNA: TGTGCCAGCAGTTTAAAGCTCCAGGGCACTGAAGCTTTCTTT. The chain couples TRBV28 to TRBJ1-1; D perhaps matches TRBD1 (5 bases). Germline V CDR1 and CDR2: MDHEN, SYDVKM. This CDR3 has 14 residues. Trimming cost V 2 bases and J 4 bases, with 11 bases left between them.

The chain employs TRBV19 and TRBJ2-7; the D gene is possibly TRBD1 (5 bases). The CDR3 loop spans 12 amino acids. Trimming removed 5 bases at V and 2 bases at J, with 7 bases between. CDR1 LNHDA and CDR2 SQIVND come from the germline V gene (reference sequence). CDR3 loop: CASSGRAYEQYF. The DNA for the CDR3 is TGTGCCAGTAGTGGCAGGGCCTACGAGCAGTACTTC.

V usage is TRBV25-1 and J usage is TRBJ1-6; TRBD1 might be the D (5 bases). The CDR3 consists of 14 residues. Deletions cut 6 bases from V and 7 bases from J, with 13 bases between. Per germline, CDR1 MGHDK and CDR2 SYGVNS. CDR3 coding DNA: TGTGCCAGCAGGGGAACAGGAAACAATTCACCCCTCCACTTT. Translation gives CASRGTGNNSPLHF. The whole variable domain, filled in from reference TRBV25-1 and TRBJ1-6, reads EADIYQTPRYLVIGTGKKITLECSQTMGHDKMYWYQQDPGMELHLIHYSYGVNSTEKGDLSSESTVSRIRTEHFPLTLESARPSHTSQYLCASRGTGNNSPLHFGNGTRLTVT.

The rearrangement links TRBV19 to TRBJ2-7, with 9 bases aligning to TRBD2. The trim removed 1 base at V and 6 bases at J, leaving 10 bases unmatched. Germline V lookup: CDR1 LNHDA, CDR2 SQIVND (reference sequence). The CDR3 length is 16 residues. DNA for the CDR3: TGTGCCAGTAGTATAGTCGGTAGCGGGAGTTCTTCCGAGCAGTACTTC. It specifies CASSIVGSGSSSEQYF.

The chain joins TRBV15 to TRBJ2-3; unclear D gene. V lost 0 bases and J lost 2, with 6 bases in between. CDR1 and CDR2 from the germline V gene are LNHNV and YYDKDF (reference sequence). The CDR3 is 14 amino acids. Here the CDR3 DNA reads TGTGCCACCAGCAGAGATACCCTCACAGATACGCAGTATTTT. Its protein product is CATSRDTLTDTQYF.

The chain recombines TRBV15 with TRBJ2-7; 10 nucleotides agree with TRBD2. Germline V gene data show CDR1 as LNHNV and CDR2 as YYDKDF (reference sequence). J gave up 7 bases and V 0 bases, and 6 bases lay outside the gene matches. The CDR3 totals 15 residues. The CDR3 DNA follows: TGTGCCACCAGCAGAGAAGCGGGAGGGCCGTGGGAGCAGTACTTC. Translation gives CATSREAGGPWEQYF.